This T cell receptor beta chain came from a study of cytomegalovirus exposure and HLA in healthy donors. Study results and caveats: The study found most TCR sequences rare, yet found some public TCRs in many donors. Later analysis showed TCR association rates varying by HLA locus, highest for DRB1 and lowest for HLA-C. The study listed around 150 cytomegalovirus-associated TCR beta chains. Among donors in an Asian-associated ancestry cluster, a later analysis reportedly found fewer N-insertions than the roughly 610-donor mean.

The study ran its PCR with 60 Vbeta and 13 Jbeta primers. Some clones are missing from TCRdb's copy, which holds only in-frame ones; the method was immunoSEQ multiplex PCR. The repertoire holds about 210,000 clones, approximately 79% seen once, with approximately 1.8% in the top ten. Germline CDR1 reads SSHAT; CDR2 reads FNYEAQ (reference sequence). The CDR3 length is 13 residues. On this clone: As yet, its antigen is unknown. A read error may produce the germline difference seen at one junction end.

The chain uses TRBV7-7 and TRBJ2-5, with TRBD2 as a possible D gene (5 bases). This sequence was found in a male donor in good health and CMV-seronegative. Sequencing was performed on PBMCs. CDR3 bases: TGTGCTAGCAGCTTAGGCGGGCGGGAGACCCAGTACTTC. Its protein product is CASSLGGRETQYF. The full variable domain, with the rest looked up from reference TRBV7-7 and TRBJ2-5, is GAGVSQSPRYKVTKRGQDVTLRCDPISSHATLYWYQQALGQGPEFLTYFNYEAQPDKSGLPSDRFSAERPEGSISTLTIQRTEQRDSAMYRCASSLGGRETQYFGPGTRLLVL.